This is a list of T cell receptor beta chains from one sample in a study of blood T cell repertoires in COVID-19. Here immunoSEQ multiplex PCR was the method, and the copy in TCRdb shows in-frame clones only, minus some. Here the sample spans around 56,000 clones, roughly 80% being singletons. Sequencing input: peripheral blood. All receptors come from a woman in her seventies with acute or convalescent COVID-19. CDR3s include the opening cysteine and the closing phenylalanine or tryptophan. The order of the fields is J gene, D gene, V gene, clone size, CDR3 length, CDR3 protein, CDR3 DNA. D genes are given only for firm matches. Clone sizes are given selectively: once, few, many, or a class where the clone is expanded.

TRBJ2-3 . TRBV5-4 . 16 CASSLVGGFGRDTQYF TGTGCCAGCAGCTTGGTGGGGGGTTTTGGTAGAGATACGCAGTATTTT
TRBJ2-2 TRBD1 TRBV6-5 . 15 CASSFRGRLSGELFF TGTGCCAGTAGTTTTAGGGGGCGCCTATCCGGGGAGCTGTTTTTT
TRBJ2-1 TRBD1 TRBV30 . 12 CAWGQGLHEQFF TGTGCCTGGGGACAGGGTCTCCATGAGCAGTTCTTC
TRBJ1-5 . TRBV6-1 few 14 CASSEYRGNQPQHF TGTGCCAGCAGTGAATATAGGGGGAATCAGCCCCAGCATTTT
TRBJ1-2 . TRBV11-2 few 12 CASSPRQNGYTF TGTGCCAGCAGCCCGAGACAGAATGGCTACACCTTC
TRBJ1-5 TRBD1 TRBV10-2 . 13 CASRDRDNQPQHF TGCGCCAGCCGGGACAGGGACAATCAGCCCCAGCATTTT
TRBJ1-1 TRBD1 TRBV5-1 . 15 CASGTGVVRDTEAFF TGCGCCAGTGGGACAGGGGTTGTGCGGGACACTGAAGCTTTCTTT
TRBJ1-2 TRBD1 TRBV11-2 once 16 CASSFRGGDTPGGYTF TGTGCCAGCAGCTTCCGAGGGGGCGATACCCCAGGGGGCTACACCTTC
TRBJ2-2 . TRBV7-2 . 15 CASEWRGDSVGELFF TGTGCCTCCGAGTGGCGGGGTGATTCGGTCGGGGAGCTGTTTTTT
TRBJ2-2 . TRBV24-1 few 15 CATQTRGRDTGELFF TGTGCCACCCAAACCCGGGGAAGGGACACCGGGGAGCTGTTTTTT
TRBJ1-1 . TRBV11-2 . 15 CASSPAGTANTEAFF TGTGCCAGCAGCCCTGCGGGGACGGCGAACACTGAAGCTTTCTTT
TRBJ1-1 . TRBV6-1 . 14 CASSDWSGFTEAFF TGTGCCAGCAGTGATTGGTCAGGGTTCACTGAAGCTTTCTTT
TRBJ1-6 TRBD1 TRBV23-1 few 17 CASSQPLNRGPDSPLHF TGCGCCAGCAGTCAACCCCTAAACAGGGGGCCGGATTCACCCCTCCACTTT
TRBJ2-4 . TRBV21-1 few 19 CASSKGASVGAKAKNIQYF TGTGCCAGCAGCAAAGGCGCATCGGTTGGGGCGAAGGCCAAAAACATTCAGTACTTC
TRBJ2-7 TRBD1 TRBV24-1 . 14 CATSEGQHLYEQYF TGTGCCACCAGTGAGGGACAGCATCTTTACGAGCAGTACTTC
TRBJ1-2 TRBD1 TRBV5-1 . 12 CASSQGQGGYTF TGCGCCAGCAGTCAGGGACAGGGAGGCTACACCTTC
TRBJ2-3 . TRBV5-1 . 14 CASSLERAIGTQYF TGCGCCAGCAGCTTGGAGAGGGCGATTGGTACGCAGTATTTT
TRBJ2-7 TRBD2 TRBV7-9 once 16 CASSLGLAGAPLEQYF TGTGCCAGCAGCTTAGGCCTAGCGGGGGCGCCTCTCGAGCAGTACTTC
TRBJ1-3 TRBD1 TRBV7-8 . 15 CASSPRQGVGNTIYF TGTGCCAGCAGCCCCAGACAGGGGGTGGGAAACACCATATATTTT
TRBJ2-5 . TRBV11-2 . 15 CASSLGPGSEETQYF TGTGCCAGCAGCTTAGGACCAGGTTCTGAGGAGACCCAGTACTTC
TRBJ1-1 . TRBV9 . 15 CASSVSPGGGTEAFF TGTGCCAGCAGCGTCTCTCCGGGGGGGGGCACTGAAGCTTTCTTT
TRBJ1-3 . TRBV18 . 13 CASSPPSANTIYF TGTGCCAGCTCACCACCTTCCGCGAACACCATATATTTT
TRBJ1-1 . TRBV11-1 . 12 CASSLTGTKAFF TGTGCCAGCAGCCTTACAGGGACCAAAGCTTTCTTT
TRBJ2-1 . TRBV5-1 . 15 CASSLQGSSYNEQFF TGCGCCAGCTCCCTTCAGGGGAGCTCCTACAATGAGCAGTTCTTC
TRBJ1-6 TRBD1 TRBV7-2 . 16 CASSHDQGATDSPLHF TGTGCCAGCAGCCACGACCAGGGGGCGACTGATTCCCCCCTCCACTTT
TRBJ2-2 . TRBV2 . 15 CASSDRGRSHGELFF TGTGCCAGCAGTGATCGAGGGAGGTCCCACGGGGAGCTGTTTTTT
TRBJ1-4 TRBD1 TRBV25-1 . 15 CASSITGVSHEKLFF TGTGCCAGCAGTATAACAGGGGTGTCTCATGAAAAACTGTTTTTT
TRBJ2-5 . TRBV4-1 . 17 CASSQYGVAANQETQYF TGCGCCAGCAGCCAATACGGAGTAGCGGCGAACCAAGAGACCCAGTACTTC
TRBJ1-1 . TRBV7-2 . 13 CASSLQGFSEAFF TGTGCCAGCAGCTTACAGGGTTTCTCTGAAGCTTTCTTT
TRBJ2-7 TRBD2 TRBV7-2 . 19 CASRGPAGTSGGESYEQYF TGTGCCAGCAGGGGTCCCGCCGGGACTAGCGGGGGGGAGTCCTACGAGCAGTACTTC
TRBJ2-5 . TRBV9 . 13 CASSVGTIETQYF TGTGCCAGCAGCGTAGGGACTATAGAGACCCAGTACTTC
TRBJ2-5 . TRBV10-3 . 13 CATVGDNGPTQYF TGTGCCACGGTAGGGGACAATGGCCCGACCCAGTACTTC
TRBJ2-1 . TRBV19 . 15 CASSQSARQGNEQFF TGTGCCAGTAGTCAATCCGCACGGCAGGGCAATGAGCAGTTCTTC
TRBJ2-5 TRBD1 TRBV5-4 . 13 CASGTGGQETQYF TGTGCCAGCGGGACAGGGGGGCAAGAGACCCAGTACTTC
TRBJ1-5 . TRBV19 few 17 CASSIPLFDRRNQPQHF TGTGCCAGTAGTATCCCACTCTTCGACAGGAGAAATCAGCCCCAGCATTTT
TRBJ1-1 . TRBV7-6 few 15 CASSLAVGGVTEAFF TGTGCCAGCAGCTTAGCCGTTGGGGGCGTCACTGAAGCTTTCTTT
TRBJ1-2 . TRBV5-4 . 16 CASSPGGGTGSYGYTF TGTGCCAGCAGCCCGGGTGGAGGGACCGGGTCGTATGGCTACACCTTC
TRBJ1-1 . TRBV19 . 16 CASRSTWRRGGTEAFF TGTGCCAGTAGATCAACGTGGCGCAGGGGTGGGACTGAAGCTTTCTTT
TRBJ2-5 TRBD1 TRBV6-2/TRBV6-3 . 15 CASSYYGQGWETQYF TGTGCCAGCAGTTACTACGGACAGGGCTGGGAGACCCAGTACTTC
TRBJ1-1 . TRBV30 . 13 CAFGGTRGTEAFF TGTGCCTTTGGGGGGACCCGGGGCACTGAAGCTTTCTTT
TRBJ2-3 TRBD2 TRBV3-1/TRBV3-2 . 19 CASSPRRLGAGGSTDTQYF TGTGCCAGCAGCCCCCGGAGGTTGGGAGCGGGGGGAAGCACAGATACGCAGTATTTT
TRBJ1-1 . TRBV30 . 13 CAWSVSLPTEAFF TGTGCCTGGAGTGTATCACTACCCACGGAAGCTTTCTTT
TRBJ1-6 . TRBV3-1/TRBV3-2 . 15 CASSQGIFDSSPLHF TGTGCCAGCAGCCAAGGAATTTTTGACAGCTCACCCCTCCACTTT
TRBJ1-6 . TRBV6-4 . 15 CASSQIPLRGSPLHF TGTGCCAGCAGTCAAATCCCGCTCAGGGGTTCACCCCTCCACTTT
TRBJ1-2 . TRBV30 . 13 CAWGLRGFYGYTF TGTGCCTGGGGATTGAGGGGGTTCTATGGCTACACCTTC
TRBJ2-3 . TRBV21-1 . 19 CASSKASGGAFSSSDTQYF TGTGCCAGCAGCAAAGCAAGCGGGGGGGCCTTTAGCAGTTCGGATACGCAGTATTTT
TRBJ1-1 . TRBV18 . 12 CASSQSQGEAFF TGTGCCAGCTCACAATCACAGGGTGAAGCTTTCTTT
TRBJ2-7 . TRBV2 . 13 CASSERGSYEQYF TGTGCCAGCAGTGAGCGGGGATCCTACGAGCAGTACTTC
TRBJ2-1 TRBD2 TRBV11-2 once 15 CASSLESGGRSEQFF TGTGCCAGCAGCTTAGAGTCCGGGGGGAGGAGTGAGCAGTTCTTC
TRBJ2-2 TRBD1 TRBV7-9 . 16 CASSNRDRGDTGELFF TGTGCCAGCAGCAACCGGGACAGGGGCGACACCGGGGAGCTGTTTTTT
TRBJ1-1 . TRBV5-4 . 12 CASSSLGGVAFF TGTGCCAGCAGCTCACTGGGTGGAGTAGCTTTCTTT
TRBJ2-2 . TRBV7-9 . 15 CASSPTRVNTGELFF TGTGCCAGCAGCCCAACCCGGGTAAACACCGGGGAGCTGTTTTTT
TRBJ1-2 . TRBV19 . 13 CASSSGLGRHCTF TGTGCCAGCAGCAGCGGTCTCGGGAGGCACTGCACCTTC
TRBJ2-2 TRBD2 TRBV4-2 . 16 CASSQGGAGVTGELFF TGTGCCAGCAGCCAAGGCGGAGCGGGGGTTACCGGGGAGCTGTTTTTT
TRBJ1-1 TRBD1 TRBV15 . 15 CATSRDSGQGRSAFF TGTGCCACCAGCAGAGATTCGGGACAGGGGCGCTCGGCTTTCTTT
TRBJ1-3 . TRBV11-2 . 14 CASRLPGSGNTIYF TGTGCCAGCAGACTACCTGGATCTGGAAACACCATATATTTT
TRBJ2-2 TRBD2 TRBV5-4 . 17 CASSLGLAGGRTGELFF TGTGCCAGCAGCCTTGGACTAGCGGGGGGGAGGACCGGGGAGCTGTTTTTT
TRBJ2-2 . TRBV19 few 16 CASSPQLVRNTGELFF TGTGCCAGTAGTCCTCAACTAGTCCGGAACACCGGGGAGCTGTTTTTT
TRBJ1-3 . TRBV29-1 . 15 CSASQGWEAGNTIYF TGCAGCGCCTCACAGGGATGGGAAGCTGGAAACACCATATATTTT
TRBJ2-5 TRBD2 TRBV9 . 15 CASSSKRGDQETQYF TGTGCCAGCAGCTCGAAGCGGGGGGACCAAGAGACCCAGTACTTC